These 9 T cell receptor beta chains share one sample of origin, sequenced in a study of blood T cell repertoires in COVID-19. Libraries were prepared by immunoSEQ multiplex PCR; TCRdb keeps only in-frame clonotypes and omits some of them. The sample holds roughly 230,000 clones, 80% to 85% seen once. The sequencing sample was made of peripheral blood. These receptors were taken from a man in his fifties or sixties with active or convalescent COVID-19.

V gene TRBV15 combines with J gene TRBJ2-2; tentatively, D is TRBD1 (5 bases). The length of the CDR3 is 16 residues. The V and J ends lost 1 base and 4 bases respectively, with 13 bases between them. Germline CDR1 and CDR2: LNHNV and YYDKDF (reference sequence). The CDR3: CATSRVGQGGTGELFF. The CDR3, as DNA: TGTGCCACCAGCAGAGTTGGGCAGGGTGGCACCGGGGAGCTGTTTTTT.

The chain uses TRBV5-8 and TRBJ1-1; a possible D gene is TRBD1 (6 bases). With 2 bases removed from V and 0 bases from J, the gap between germline ends came to 11 bases. The CDR3 is made up of 15 amino acids. Germline assignment: CDR1 SGHTS and CDR2 YDEGEE. CDR3 protein: CASSFRGHMNTEAFF. CDR3 coding DNA: TGTGCCAGCAGCTTCAGGGGACACATGAACACTGAAGCTTTCTTT.

This clone has just one count. V usage is TRBV2 and J usage is TRBJ1-1, with D possibly TRBD1 on 6 matching bases. CDR1 is SNHLY, CDR2 FYNNEI, per germline. The CDR3 is made up of 14 amino acids. The V end was cut by 7 bases, the J end by 1 base, with 13 bases between. Here the CDR3 reads CASIRGTPNTEAFF. CDR3 nucleotide sequence: TGTGCCAGCATTAGAGGGACACCGAACACTGAAGCTTTCTTT.

This chain joins TRBV9 and TRBJ2-1, with TRBD2 matching 7 bases. V gave up 2 bases and J gave up 4 bases; unmatched junction bases: 9. Germline loops: CDR1 SGDLS, CDR2 YYNGEE. The CDR3 contains 16 residues. The CDR3 here is CASSVEGGFGYNEQFF. The CDR3 DNA reads as TGTGCCAGCAGCGTTGAGGGAGGGTTTGGGTACAATGAGCAGTTCTTC.

The chain carries TRBV7-2 and TRBJ2-7; D possibly corresponds to TRBD2 (7 bases). The germline V and J ends were trimmed by 5 bases and 5 bases, with 19 bases remaining between them. CDR3 length: 15 amino acids. Germline V gene lookup returns CDR1 SGHTA and CDR2 FQGNSA. CDR3 sequence (DNA): TGTGCCAGCAGCCGCGGAGGGAGGGGGATAGACGAGCAGTACTTC. Amino acid sequence: CASSRGGRGIDEQYF.

The chain carries TRBV4-2 and TRBJ2-3; 9 positions agree with TRBD1. V shed 0 bases, J shed 6 bases, and the junction held 7 bases outside the gene matches. The CDR3 runs 16 residues. CDR1 LGHNA and CDR2 YNFKEQ come from the germline V gene. The DNA for the CDR3 is TGTGCCAGCAGCCAAGATCCTGGGACAGGGTCGGATACGCAGTATTTT. Amino acids: CASSQDPGTGSDTQYF.

The count of this clone is one. This chain joins TRBV5-1 and TRBJ2-1; TRBD2 agrees at 12 bases. The CDR3 covers 14 residues. Germline V CDR1 and CDR2: SGHRS, YFSETQ. Unmatched junction bases numbered 4, after V lost 2 bases and J lost 10 bases. The CDR3 coding sequence is TGCGCCAGCAGCTTTTCTAGCGGGGGGGTGGAGCAGTTCTTC. Its translation is CASSFSSGGVEQFF.

The chain carries TRBV19 and TRBJ2-3; 12 bases line up with TRBD2. The CDR3 contains 17 residues. The J segment lost 3 bases and the V segment lost 5 bases, leaving 9 bases of the junction unmatched. Germline values: CDR1 LNHDA, CDR2 SQIVND (reference sequence). The CDR3 loop is CASSLRTGTSGTDTQYF. The CDR3 DNA follows: TGTGCCAGTAGTCTTCGAACCGGGACTAGCGGGACAGATACGCAGTATTTT.

The rearrangement links TRBV6-5 to TRBJ1-4, with D unclear. CDR1 MNHEY and CDR2 SVGAGI come from the germline V gene. The CDR3 has 14 residues. Trimming took off 6 bases at V and 0 bases at J, with 8 bases between the two ends. CDR3 amino acids: CASRRESTNEKLFF. For the CDR3, the DNA is TGTGCCAGCAGAAGGGAGTCAACTAATGAAAAACTGTTTTTT.